These 2 T cell receptor beta chains came from one sample sequenced in a study of blood T cell repertoires in COVID-19. Here immunoSEQ multiplex PCR was the method, and the copy in TCRdb shows in-frame clones only, minus some. Of around 200,000 clones listed, around 85% were seen once; the top ten hold approximately 3%. Sequences were obtained from PBMCs or T cells enriched from blood (not recorded which). These receptors were taken from a woman aged 50 to 60 in a cohort exposed to, infected with or recovered from COVID-19 (not recorded which).

This clone was seen more than once but under ten times. The same CDR3 arises from other DNA sequences in this sample as well. The J gene is TRBJ1-1, the V gene TRBV18, with D possibly TRBD1 on 6 matching bases. This CDR3 spans 13 amino acids. The V end lost 4 bases, the J end lost 3 bases, and 9 bases lay between the germline ends. Germline values: CDR1 KGHSH, CDR2 LQKENI. CDR3 DNA sequence: TGTGCCAGCTCACAGGGGGTCGACACTGAAGCTTTCTTT. This encodes CASSQGVDTEAFF.

The rearrangement links TRBV5-5 to TRBJ1-6; 7 bases fit TRBD1. Germline values: CDR1 SGHKS, CDR2 YYEKEE (reference sequence). After removal of 0 bases from V and 9 bases from J, the junction contained 6 bases not matched to a gene. The CDR3 is made up of 15 amino acids. The DNA for the CDR3 is TGTGCCAGCAGCTTGGAGACAGGGTTAAGTTCACCCCTCCACTTT. Its translation is CASSLETGLSSPLHF.